This T cell receptor (beta chain) was retrieved from a study of T cell responses to AZD1222 COVID-19 vaccine (dated by TCRdb to about 2021). In terms of the full investigation: AZD1222 recipients with second doses at about 4 weeks or about 12 weeks were pooled, because spike-specific TCR depth and breadth did not differ between schedules. TCR sequencing covered over 230 trial participants: 200 to 220 given two doses of AZD1222 and approximately 25 given two doses of MenACWY control vaccine. Trial participants were enrolled into age subgroups of 18-55, 56-69 and 70-plus years, which contained 148, 28 and 57 TCR-sequenced participants, respectively.

The CDR3 measures 17 amino acids from cysteine to phenylalanine. Only CDR3 DNA is held: 51 bases, read in frame from base 1. Trimming accounts for 3 bases at V and 0 bases at J, while the number of junction bases matched to no gene is 5. The germline V gene yields KGHSH for CDR1 and LQKENI for CDR2. The sample's time point label, decoded: baseline before first vaccination. Vaccinee samples were obtained from the UK trials COV001 and COV002, which included a single-blind randomized controlled phase 2/3 trial of AZD1222 (ChAdOx1 nCoV-19) in healthy adults. Trial participant PBMC samples were collected at day 0 and day 28 after the second dose for TCRbeta chain sequencing. What the authors observed across the whole study: Because no day 14 peak-response samples were available, repertoires were characterized only after the peak T cell response. In the small 56-69-year group, the increase in depth fell short of significance, most likely because of low power. Reportedly, almost half of the unique spike-specific TCRs recognized epitopes lying outside the regions that are mutated in the B.1.351 and B.1.1.7 variants. Participants were mostly white British and included more females than males, and it was suggested by the authors that clonal diversity may have been underestimated. Conclusions about previously exposed vaccinees are limited, since just five or six AZD1222 recipients were seropositive for SARS-CoV-2 at baseline. After two AZD1222 doses, spike-specific TCR breadth and depth were significantly higher than at day 0 and than in MenACWY recipients. Vaccine-associated CD4 TCRs spanned the whole spike protein, with dominant responses in regions 160-218 and 743-854.

Of note for this clone: The antigen it recognizes is unknown. No base qualities exist here, and no much larger clone lies one base off it.

The CDR3 regions of human TCRbeta chains were subjected to immunosequencing. From the authors' description of their analysis: Repertoire TCRs were matched against a reference library of SARS-CoV-2-specific TCRs generated with the MIRA antigen-specificity platform. Breadth was defined as the fraction of unique TCRs that were SARS-CoV-2-associated. Depth was defined as the fraction of total T cells that were SARS-CoV-2-associated. Using the MIRA data, every spike-specific TCR was mapped to the spike region that the TCR reacted to and assigned to either a CD4 or a CD8 class. Log10-transformed breadth and depth values were compared by one-way ANOVA with Sidak's multiple comparisons tests. The source is immuneACCESS, and TCRdb retained only in-frame sequences with V and J called. Part of the clones is not carried over; for the studies checked, unresolved V genes explain less than half of this, and the remainder is unexplained. The V and J calls and clone size are taken from that table; D and trimming were inferred from the DNA. The sample table contains about 110,000 clones; only one count was recorded for around 90% of them. The top ten hold roughly 1.3% of the sample.

The receptor chain draws on TRBV18 and TRBJ2-1; the junction holds 10 bases that match TRBD2. The clonotype originates from an adult in good health. Sequenced material: peripheral blood, taken on day 0 of AZD1222 vaccination. This receptor carries the CDR3 CASSPVAGGLSYNEQFF. The nucleotide sequence is TGTGCCAGCTCACCTGTAGCGGGAGGTCTCTCCTACAATGAGCAGTTCTTC.